The text below deals with one T cell receptor (beta chain). Antigen: not known. Assay: immunoSEQ multiplex PCR; the TCRdb copy retains only in-frame clones and omits some. This table holds about 70,000 clones, about 90% found once. This specimen belongs to a study of CD4 T cells in relation to SARS-CoV-2 and coronaviruses. This CDR3 has 15 residues. Germline V gives CDR1 SGHRS, CDR2 YFSETQ. Trimming cost V 3 bases and J 6 bases; bases outside gene matches: 6. Unexposed donor CD4+ T cells date from about 2010-2018, before the COVID-19 pandemic. Whole-study results and caveats: SARS-CoV-2-driven expansion was significantly weaker in crossreactive than monoreactive clones. Roughly 65% of donors had memory CD4+ clonotypes crossrecognizing SARS-CoV-2 and common cold coronavirus spike. Crossreactivity was assessed only for spike protein, not other viral proteins. Pre-pandemic and post-infection samples never came from the same donor.

Sequencing input: memory CD4+ T cells from PBMCs. This chain joins TRBV5-1 and TRBJ2-2; 9 bases agree with TRBD1. The receptor was derived from a human donor in good health. CDR3 in DNA: TGCGCCAGCAGCTATGACAGGGGGAGCGCCGGGGAGCTGTTTTTT. Protein: CASSYDRGSAGELFF.